These 12 T cell receptor beta chains were all obtained from the same sample, sequenced in a study of beta chain features in type 1 diabetes. Reverse transcribing all isolated RNA meant expressed TCRB transcripts were sequenced. Some clones are missing from TCRdb's copy, which holds only in-frame ones; the method was immunoSEQ multiplex PCR. Of roughly 240,000 clones detected, around 65% appear once; the ten largest clones hold around 0.057%. Sample: naive CD4+ T cells from blood. All receptors come from a man between 25 and 39 years old in good health.

The chain joins TRBV30 to TRBJ1-1; D is ambiguous. V lost 0 bases, J lost 6 bases, and 14 bases lay in between. This CDR3 contains 14 residues. Germline CDR1 reads GTSNPN; CDR2 reads SVGIG (reference sequence). The CDR3 loop is CAWSVLGRSSEAFF. The CDR3 nucleotides read TGTGCCTGGAGTGTACTTGGGAGATCATCTGAAGCTTTCTTT. The entire variable domain, with the rest obtained from reference TRBV30 and TRBJ1-1, is as follows: SQTIHQWPATLVQPVGSPLSLECTVEGTSNPNLYWYRQAAGRGLQLLFYSVGIGQISSEVPQNLSASRPQDRQFILSSKKLLLSDSGFYLCAWSVLGRSSEAFFGQGTRLTVV.

This chain links TRBV6-5 with TRBJ1-1; 9 positions agree with TRBD1. There are 15 residues in the CDR3. V gave up 6 bases and J gave up 5 bases; unmatched junction bases: 10. Germline CDR1 reads MNHEY; CDR2 reads SVGAGI. This CDR3 reads CASRRDGTGNTEAFF. The CDR3 DNA reads TGTGCCAGCAGACGGGACGGGACAGGGAATACTGAAGCTTTCTTT.

The genes are TRBV30 and TRBJ1-1; tentatively, D is TRBD1 (5 bases). Trimming stripped 0 bases from V and 3 bases from J, with 8 bases between. The CDR3 is made up of 13 amino acids. Germline loops: CDR1 GTSNPN, CDR2 SVGIG (reference sequence). CDR3: CAWSVSTDTEAFF. The CDR3 DNA is TGTGCCTGGAGTGTGTCGACAGACACTGAAGCTTTCTTT.

The chain carries TRBV7-9 and TRBJ2-3; D gene uncertain. Germline CDR1 reads SEHNR; CDR2 reads FQNEAQ (reference sequence). The CDR3 covers 13 residues. The V gene lost 2 bases and the J gene lost 0 bases, with 3 bases spanning the gap. DNA for the CDR3: TGTGCCAGCAGCTTACCTAGCACAGATACGCAGTATTTT. Protein product: CASSLPSTDTQYF.

The chain employs TRBV7-2 and TRBJ2-1; 10 nucleotides line up with TRBD2. The CDR3 is 13 residues long. J was trimmed by 9 bases and V by 5 bases; bases with no gene match: 4. Germline V gene sequence: CDR1 SGHTA, CDR2 FQGNSA. DNA for the CDR3: TGTGCCAGCAGCACCGGACTAGCGGCTGAGCAGTTCTTC. This translates into CASSTGLAAEQFF.

The chain couples TRBV7-9 to TRBJ2-1; TRBD1 matches 11 bases. The germline CDR1 and CDR2 sequences are SEHNR and FQNEAQ (reference sequence). Trimming cost V 4 bases and J 9 bases; bases outside gene matches: 8. This CDR3 is built from 15 residues. The CDR3 reads CASSSGQGARGEQFF. DNA of the CDR3: TGTGCCAGCAGCTCTGGACAGGGGGCGAGGGGTGAGCAGTTCTTC.

The CDR3 DNA reads TGTGCCTGGAGTGTAAAGGTGGGGGTGGCTCAGCCCCAGCATTTT. Encoded protein: CAWSVKVGVAQPQHF. The genes are TRBV30 and TRBJ1-5; possible D gene TRBD1, 5 bases. This CDR3 is built from 15 residues. V shed 0 bases and J shed 6 bases, with 15 bases lying between them. Germline lookup yields CDR1 GTSNPN and CDR2 SVGIG (reference sequence).

V is TRBV28 and J is TRBJ2-4; D tentatively reads TRBD1 or TRBD2 (5 bases each). Trimming shortened V by 1 base and J by 13 bases, and 11 bases separated the two germline ends. The germline V gene has CDR1 MDHEN and CDR2 SYDVKM. The CDR3 consists of 12 residues. CDR3 region: CASSLSRGRQYF. DNA for the CDR3: TGTGCCAGCAGTTTATCGAGGGGCCGGCAGTACTTC.

The CDR3 DNA follows: TGTGCCAGCTCACTTGGACAGGGAAGTGAAGAGCAGTACTTC. Translating gives CASSLGQGSEEQYF. J is TRBJ2-7 and V is TRBV18; the match to TRBD1 covers 8 bases. J lost 7 bases, V lost 4 bases, and 9 bases had no gene match. CDR1 is KGHSH, CDR2 LQKENI, per germline. This CDR3 spans 14 amino acids.

The chain has TRBV29-1 and TRBJ2-1, with TRBD2 as a possible D gene (6 bases). The ends were cut back, 4 bases at V and 6 bases at J, with 16 bases in the middle. CDR3 length: 14 amino acids. Germline lookup yields CDR1 SQVTM and CDR2 ANQGSEA. For the CDR3, the DNA is TGCAGCGTTGTCCTCCCTGTGGGGGGCAATGAGCAGTTCTTC. Translation: CSVVLPVGGNEQFF.

This chain uses TRBV5-1 with TRBJ2-7; 9 positions agree with TRBD1. This CDR3 is 15 amino acids long. V lost 3 bases, J lost 5 bases, and 9 bases stayed unmatched. Germline V gene lookup returns CDR1 SGHRS and CDR2 YFSETQ. This CDR3 reads CASSSPGQGSHEQYF. The DNA for the CDR3 is TGCGCCAGCAGCTCCCCGGGACAGGGTTCCCACGAGCAGTACTTC.

This clone was detected a few times. This sequence joins TRBV13 and TRBJ2-7, with D uncertain. Per the germline V gene, CDR1 is PRHDT and CDR2 is FYEKMQ (reference sequence). Trimming shortened V by 5 bases and J by 3 bases, and 17 bases separated the two germline ends. The CDR3 contains 15 residues. The CDR3 sequence is CASSARPSGFYEQYF. CDR3 nucleotides: TGTGCCAGCAGCGCAAGGCCTTCTGGGTTCTACGAGCAGTACTTC.